Below, 26 T cell receptor beta chains from the same sample are listed, as sequenced in a study of control samples from healthy donors and cancer patients. Repertoires were generated with immunoSEQ multiplex PCR, while TCRdb's copy carries only in-frame clones and drops some. Of fewer than 90,000 clones listed, approximately 91% were seen once; the top ten hold around 6%. The sample was blood. All receptors derive from a woman aged 45-60 years in good health.

The chain has TRBV19 and TRBJ2-3; D not certain. Trimming left V 5 bases short and J 0 bases short, with 9 bases between. The CDR3 has 14 residues. Germline values: CDR1 LNHDA, CDR2 SQIVND (reference sequence). The CDR3 loop reads CASSPKTSTDTQYF. The DNA for the CDR3 is TGTGCCAGTAGTCCGAAAACTAGCACAGATACGCAGTATTTT.

V is TRBV3-1 (or the pseudogene TRBV3-2) and J is TRBJ2-3; D possibly uses TRBD1 or TRBD2 (5 bases each). Trimming left V 1 base short and J 9 bases short, with 8 bases between. This CDR3 spans 12 amino acids. Germline CDR1 is LGHDT and CDR2 is YNNKEL (reference sequence). In DNA form, the CDR3 reads TGTGCCAGCAGCCAAGGGTGGGACACGCAGTATTTT. Its translation is CASSQGWDTQYF.

This clone has only one observation. V usage is TRBV5-4 and J usage is TRBJ1-2, with a tentative D call TRBD1 (5 bases). Germline-derived CDR1 and CDR2 are SGHNT and YYREEE (reference sequence). CDR3 size: 13 residues. V was clipped by 4 bases and J by 4 bases, with 11 bases between them. CDR3 loop: CASSIRGSYGYTF. The DNA of the CDR3 is TGTGCCAGCAGCATCCGGGGGAGCTATGGCTACACCTTC.

V usage is TRBV10-3 and J usage is TRBJ1-1; 8 bases line up with TRBD1. Germline trimming cut 4 bases from V and 9 bases from J; bases unmatched to any gene: 4. Germline-derived CDR1 and CDR2 are ENHRY and SYGVKD. This CDR3 has 12 amino acids. Written as DNA, the CDR3 is TGTGCCATCAGTGCCGGACAGGGCAAAGCTTTCTTT. Translated, it gives CAISAGQGKAFF.

The chain uses TRBV14 and TRBJ2-3; 7 nucleotides agree with TRBD1. This CDR3 comprises 16 residues. Trimming removed 6 bases from V and 2 bases from J; junction bases left unmatched: 11. Germline lookup yields CDR1 SGHDN and CDR2 FVKESK. The CDR3 coding sequence is TGTGCCAGCAGACGTCAAGACAGGGAAATCACAGATACGCAGTATTTT. Its translation is CASRRQDREITDTQYF.

The V and J genes are TRBV10-3 and TRBJ2-2; 7 bases line up with TRBD1. The trim removed 5 bases at V and 4 bases at J, leaving 4 bases unmatched. Germline V gene data show CDR1 as ENHRY and CDR2 as SYGVKD. This CDR3 has 14 residues. DNA for the CDR3: TGTGCCATCAGTCAGGGGGAGCGCACCGGGGAGCTGTTTTTT. Residues: CAISQGERTGELFF.

The chain is built from TRBV19 and TRBJ2-5, with D tentatively TRBD1 (6 bases). CDR1 and CDR2 (germline): LNHDA, SQIVND (reference sequence). The CDR3 has 15 amino acids. Deletions cut 4 bases from V and 5 bases from J, with 17 bases between. The CDR3 spells CASSTLTGAGETQYF. As DNA, the CDR3 is TGTGCCAGTAGTACACTGACAGGTGCCGGGGAGACCCAGTACTTC.

This sequence joins TRBV5-5 and TRBJ2-5; the match to TRBD1 covers 7 bases. Germline CDR1 SGHKS, CDR2 YYEKEE (reference sequence). V lost 4 bases and J lost 2; bases outside the gene matches: 8. The CDR3 sequence is 15 residues long. The CDR3 protein is CASSLSDRPQETQYF. CDR3 DNA sequence: TGTGCCAGCAGCCTGTCGGACAGGCCACAAGAGACCCAGTACTTC.

The chain is built from TRBV5-5 and TRBJ2-3, with D uncertain. The length of the CDR3 is 14 residues. Germline lookup yields CDR1 SGHKS and CDR2 YYEKEE (reference sequence). V lost 1 base, J lost 5 bases, and 11 bases lay in between. CDR3 in amino acids: CASSLRTSVDTQYF. The DNA of the CDR3 is TGTGCCAGCAGCTTGCGAACTTCGGTAGATACGCAGTATTTT.

The chain carries TRBV25-1 and TRBJ1-1, with D perhaps matching TRBD1 (5 bases). The CDR3 is 14 amino acids. Germline-derived CDR1 and CDR2 are MGHDK and SYGVNS. Deletions cut 8 bases from V and 1 base from J, with 14 bases between. As DNA, the CDR3 is TGTGCCAGCGGACCCTCGGGACGGAACACTGAAGCTTTCTTT. Its translation is CASGPSGRNTEAFF.

The chain couples TRBV11-3 to TRBJ2-4, with 7 positions matching TRBD2. The germline CDR1 and CDR2 sequences are SGHNT and YENEEA. V was pared by 2 bases and J by 1 base, with 8 bases of the junction left unmatched. The CDR3 sequence is 17 residues long. The CDR3 sequence: CASSLREGIGAKNIQYF. CDR3 sequence (DNA): TGTGCCAGCAGCTTAAGGGAGGGGATCGGGGCCAAAAACATTCAGTACTTC.

The chain has TRBV9 and TRBJ1-5, with 9 bases identical to TRBD1. CDR1 and CDR2 (germline): SGDLS, YYNGEE. This CDR3 comprises 16 residues. J was trimmed by 3 bases and V by 3 bases; bases with no gene match: 7. The CDR3 is CASSEGTGFVNQPQHF. The CDR3 bases are TGTGCCAGCAGCGAAGGGACAGGGTTCGTCAATCAGCCCCAGCATTTT.

This chain uses TRBV5-1 with TRBJ2-7, with D perhaps matching TRBD1 (6 bases). CDR1 and CDR2 (germline): SGHRS, YFSETQ. Trimming removed 3 bases from V and 1 base from J, with 14 bases in between. This CDR3 contains 15 residues. CDR3 amino acids: CASSSDATGSYEQYF. CDR3 DNA: TGCGCCAGCAGCTCAGACGCGACAGGATCCTACGAGCAGTACTTC.

The V call is TRBV6-5, the J call TRBJ1-3; 9 nucleotides align to TRBD1. V lost 5 bases, J lost 4 bases, and 6 bases stayed unmatched. Germline loops: CDR1 MNHEY, CDR2 SVGAGI. This CDR3 has 15 residues. Written as DNA, the CDR3 is TGTGCCAGCAGTCGAGACAGGGGGAAAGGAAACACCATATATTTT. Its protein product is CASSRDRGKGNTIYF.

The chain couples TRBV3-1 (or the pseudogene TRBV3-2) to TRBJ2-7; the D gene is possibly TRBD1 (6 bases). V lost 2 bases to trimming and J lost 4 bases, with 18 bases between them. This CDR3 has 16 residues. Germline V gene data show CDR1 as LGHDT and CDR2 as YNNKEL (reference sequence). The CDR3 here is CASSQNTNRVVYEQYF. The CDR3 coding sequence is TGTGCCAGCAGCCAAAACACTAACAGGGTGGTGTACGAGCAGTACTTC.

V usage is TRBV3-1 (or the pseudogene TRBV3-2) and J usage is TRBJ1-4; D call uncertain. Per the germline V gene, CDR1 is LGHDT and CDR2 is YNNKEL (reference sequence). V gave up 0 bases and J gave up 10 bases, with 15 bases separating them. The CDR3 totals 15 residues. The CDR3 reads CASSQDGRAYGKLFF. CDR3 bases: TGTGCCAGCAGCCAAGACGGAAGAGCCTATGGAAAACTGTTTTTT.

This clone was detected only a few times. The CDR3 reads CASSPATEAFF. CDR3 bases: TGTGCCAGCTCACCAGCCACTGAAGCTTTCTTT. The chain carries TRBV18 and TRBJ1-1; D remains ambiguous. Trimming cost V 2 bases and J 4 bases, with 2 bases left between them. The CDR3 is 11 amino acids. Germline CDR1 KGHSH, CDR2 LQKENI.

This clone was seen once. The J gene is TRBJ1-1, the V gene TRBV5-1; D gene unclear. V was cut by 0 bases and J by 5 bases, with 11 bases left in between. Germline-derived CDR1 and CDR2 are SGHRS and YFSETQ. The CDR3 is made up of 14 amino acids. CDR3 amino acids: CASSLALLGTEAFF. CDR3 in DNA: TGCGCCAGCAGCTTGGCCCTTTTAGGGACTGAAGCTTTCTTT.

The V gene is TRBV10-3, the J gene TRBJ2-7, with 8 bases identical to TRBD1. The CDR3 has 15 amino acids. Trimming took 3 bases from V and 4 from J; bases not matched to a gene: 8. Germline assignment: CDR1 ENHRY and CDR2 SYGVKD. The CDR3 protein is CAISEGQGILYEQYF. CDR3 nucleotides: TGTGCCATCAGTGAAGGACAGGGAATCCTTTACGAGCAGTACTTC.

This chain connects TRBV21-1 to TRBJ1-1. TRBV21-1 counts as a pseudogene. This CDR3 region has 16 residues. The CDR3 DNA reads as TGTGCCAGCAGCAAATGCGCAAAACGACGCTTAGGTGAAGCTTTCTTT. As protein: CASSKCAKRRLGEAFF.

The chain employs TRBV3-1 (or the pseudogene TRBV3-2) and TRBJ1-1; no clear D gene. Germline assignment: CDR1 LGHDT and CDR2 YNNKEL (reference sequence). Deletions cut 4 bases from V and 0 bases from J, with 6 bases between. The CDR3 is 13 amino acids. CDR3 coding DNA: TGTGCCAGCAGCCCTATATTGAACACTGAAGCTTTCTTT. Protein sequence: CASSPILNTEAFF.

V gene TRBV5-1 combines with J gene TRBJ2-7; 10 nucleotides agree with TRBD1. The germline CDR1 and CDR2 sequences are SGHRS and YFSETQ. V was pared by 2 bases and J by 6 bases, with 8 bases of the junction left unmatched. There are 15 residues in the CDR3. The CDR3 sequence: CASSFDGTGVVEQYF. The CDR3 DNA is TGCGCCAGCAGCTTCGACGGGACAGGGGTAGTCGAGCAGTACTTC.

For this clone: Additional DNA sequences in this sample encode the identical CDR3. The chain recombines TRBV7-2 with TRBJ1-1; D gene uncertain. CDR1 is SGHTA and CDR2 is FQGNSA in the germline V gene. CDR3 length equals 13 residues. V lost 1 base to trimming and J lost 5 bases, with 8 bases between them. The CDR3 reads CASSLGWATEAFF. As DNA, the CDR3 is TGTGCCAGCAGCTTAGGATGGGCGACTGAAGCTTTCTTT. The full variable domain, with the rest looked up from reference TRBV7-2 and TRBJ1-1, is GAGVSQSPSNKVTEKGKDVELRCDPISGHTALYWYRQSLGQGLEFLIYFQGNSAPDKSGLPSDRFSAERTGGSVSTLTIQRTQQEDSAVYLCASSLGWATEAFFGQGTRLTVV.

This clone was picked up a small number of times. CDR3 region: CAWSVGTEAFF. CDR3 bases: TGTGCCTGGAGTGTCGGCACTGAAGCTTTCTTT. The gene calls are TRBV30 and TRBJ1-1; unclear D gene. Germline CDR1 and CDR2: GTSNPN and SVGIG (reference sequence). V was trimmed by 0 bases and J by 4 bases, leaving 3 bases between them. The CDR3 is made up of 11 amino acids.

The V call is TRBV5-1, the J call TRBJ1-2; maybe TRBD1 (6 bases). The germline CDR1 and CDR2 sequences are SGHRS and YFSETQ. CDR3 length: 14 residues. Trimming stripped 4 bases from V and 4 bases from J, with 14 bases between. CDR3 sequence: CASSVQGQSYGYTF. The DNA of the CDR3 is TGCGCCAGCAGCGTCCAAGGACAGAGCTATGGCTACACCTTC. Together with reference TRBV5-1 and TRBJ1-2, the CDR3 gives the full variable domain: KAGVTQTPRYLIKTRGQQVTLSCSPISGHRSVSWYQQTPGQGLQFLFEYFSETQRNKGNFPGRFSGRQFSNSRSEMNVSTLELGDSALYLCASSVQGQSYGYTFGSGTRLTVV.

The rearrangement uses TRBV18 and TRBJ1-3, with 9 positions matching TRBD1. Losses at the gene ends were 4 bases for V and 7 bases for J; bases not matched to a gene: 2. The CDR3 totals 13 residues. Per germline, CDR1 KGHSH and CDR2 LQKENI. Here the CDR3 DNA reads TGTGCCAGCTCACGTGGACAGGGGAACACCATATATTTT. Its translation is CASSRGQGNTIYF. The full variable domain, in which reference TRBV18 and TRBJ1-3 provide the parts outside the CDR3, is NAGVMQNPRHLVRRRGQEARLRCSPMKGHSHVYWYRQLPEEGLKFMVYLQKENIIDESGMPKERFSAEFPKEGPSILRIQQVVRGDSAAYFCASSRGQGNTIYFGEGSWLTVV.